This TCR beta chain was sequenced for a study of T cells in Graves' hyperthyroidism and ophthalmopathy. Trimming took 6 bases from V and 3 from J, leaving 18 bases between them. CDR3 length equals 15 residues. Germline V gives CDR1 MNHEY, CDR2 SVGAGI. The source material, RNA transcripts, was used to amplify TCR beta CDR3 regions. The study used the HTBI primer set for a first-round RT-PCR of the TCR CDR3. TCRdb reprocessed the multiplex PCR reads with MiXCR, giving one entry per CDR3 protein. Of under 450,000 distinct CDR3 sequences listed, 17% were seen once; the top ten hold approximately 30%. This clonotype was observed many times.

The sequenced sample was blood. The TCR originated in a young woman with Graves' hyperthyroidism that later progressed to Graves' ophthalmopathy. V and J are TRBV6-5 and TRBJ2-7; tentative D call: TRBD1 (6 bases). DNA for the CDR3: TGTGCCAGCAGGAAAAACAGGGACATACTCTACGAGCAGTACTTC. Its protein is CASRKNRDILYEQYF.